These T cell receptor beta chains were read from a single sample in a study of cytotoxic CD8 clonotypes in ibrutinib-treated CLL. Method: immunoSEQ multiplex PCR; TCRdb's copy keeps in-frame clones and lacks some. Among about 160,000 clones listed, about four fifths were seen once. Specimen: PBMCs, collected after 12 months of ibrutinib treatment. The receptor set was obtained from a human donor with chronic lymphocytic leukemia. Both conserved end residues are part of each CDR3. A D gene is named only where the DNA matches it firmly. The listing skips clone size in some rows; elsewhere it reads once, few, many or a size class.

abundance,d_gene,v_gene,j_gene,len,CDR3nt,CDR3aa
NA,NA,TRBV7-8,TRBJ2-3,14,TGTGCCAGCAGCTTAGCGCGGAGTGGGTCCGCGAAGTATTTT,CASSLARSGSAKYF
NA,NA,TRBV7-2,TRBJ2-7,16,TGTGCCAGCAGCTTAGTAGGTGTCAGGCCCCCCTACGAGCAGTACTTC,CASSLVGVRPPYEQYF
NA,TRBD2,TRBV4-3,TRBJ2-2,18,TGCGCCAGCAGCCAAGTCCTAGCGGGAAACTTGAACACCGGGGAGCTGTTTTTT,CASSQVLAGNLNTGELFF
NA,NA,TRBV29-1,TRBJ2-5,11,TGCAGCGTTTCATTACCTGGGACCCAGTACTTC,CSVSLPGTQYF
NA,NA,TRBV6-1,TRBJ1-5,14,TGTGCCAGTGAGGGGGGTTATAGCAATCAGCCCCAGCATTTT,CASEGGYSNQPQHF
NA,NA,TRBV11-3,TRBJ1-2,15,TGTGCCAGCAGCCCCACGTGGACAGCCGGCTATGGCTACACCTTC,CASSPTWTAGYGYTF
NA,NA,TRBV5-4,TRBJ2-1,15,TGCGCCAGCAGCCAAGATCAGACCCCCTACAATGAGCAGTTCTTC,CASSQDQTPYNEQFF
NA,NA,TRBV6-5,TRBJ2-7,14,TGTGCCAGCAGTTATAGTGAGGCTTCCTACGAGCAGTACTTC,CASSYSEASYEQYF
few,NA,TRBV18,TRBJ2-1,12,TGTGCCAGCTCACCACCCGGGGGAGAGCAGTTCTTC,CASSPPGGEQFF
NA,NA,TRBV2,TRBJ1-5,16,TGTGCCAGCAGTGGACGGGATGGGCAAACCAATCAGCCCCAGCATTTT,CASSGRDGQTNQPQHF
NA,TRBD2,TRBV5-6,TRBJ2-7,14,TGTGCCAGCAGCTTCCGGGAGGGCTCCTACGAGCAGTACTTC,CASSFREGSYEQYF
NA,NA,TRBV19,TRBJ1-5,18,TGTGCCAGTAGTATAGATCTTCCAGGGGCCAGGAGCAATCAGCCCCAGCATTTT,CASSIDLPGARSNQPQHF
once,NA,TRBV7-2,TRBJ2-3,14,TGTGCCAGCAGCTTAGTGGGACGGGCAGATACGCAGTATTTT,CASSLVGRADTQYF
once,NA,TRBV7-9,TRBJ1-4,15,TGTGCCAGCAGCTTACGGACAGATACTAATGAAAAACTGTTTTTT,CASSLRTDTNEKLFF
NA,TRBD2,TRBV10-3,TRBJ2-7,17,TGTGCCATCAGTGCGAGTGAAGTGGTAGCGGGGGTCCGGGCGCAGTACTTC,CAISASEVVAGVRAQYF
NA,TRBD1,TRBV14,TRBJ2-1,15,TGTGCCAGCAGCCACCCGGGACAGGGGTTCGATGAGCAGTTCTTC,CASSHPGQGFDEQFF
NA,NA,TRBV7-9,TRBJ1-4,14,TGTGCCAGCAGCTTAGCAGGGTTGGATGAAAAACTGTTTTTT,CASSLAGLDEKLFF
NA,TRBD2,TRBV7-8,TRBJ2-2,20,TGTGCCAGCAGCTCGGGACTAGCGGGGGGGTATATATCGAACACCGGGGAGCTGTTTTTT,CASSSGLAGGYISNTGELFF
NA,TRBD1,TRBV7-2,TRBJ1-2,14,TGTGCCAGCAGTAAGGACAGGGGGCAGGGTGGCTACACCTTC,CASSKDRGQGGYTF
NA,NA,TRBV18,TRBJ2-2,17,TGTGCCAGCTCACCACCGCTGGTCCCGGGCTCTACGGGGGAGCTGTTTTTT,CASSPPLVPGSTGELFF
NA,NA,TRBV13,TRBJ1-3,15,TGTGCCAGCAGCTCTGACTTTACCCGGGGAAACACCATATATTTT,CASSSDFTRGNTIYF
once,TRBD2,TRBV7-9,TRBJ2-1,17,TGTGCCAGCAGAGACGGACTAGCGGGAGGTTCCTACAATGAGCAGTTCTTC,CASRDGLAGGSYNEQFF
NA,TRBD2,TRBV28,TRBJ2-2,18,TGTGCCAGCAGATATAAGAATAAGCGGGAGGGGACCACCGGGGAGCTGTTTTTT,CASRYKNKREGTTGELFF
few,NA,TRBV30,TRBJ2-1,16,TGTGCCTGGAGCGCCTTTGGTTCAATCTCCTACAATGAGCAGTTCTTC,CAWSAFGSISYNEQFF
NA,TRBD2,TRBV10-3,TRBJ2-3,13,TGTGCCACCACGACTAGCGGGACAGATACGCAGTATTTT,CATTTSGTDTQYF
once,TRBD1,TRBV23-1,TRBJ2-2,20,TGCGCCAGCAGTCAATCGAGTGGACCGGGACAGCCGCGGATCACCGGGGAGCTGTTTTTT,CASSQSSGPGQPRITGELFF
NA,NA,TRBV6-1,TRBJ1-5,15,TGTGCCAGCAGTTCCGGTCTGGCGAGCAATCAGCCCCAGCATTTT,CASSSGLASNQPQHF
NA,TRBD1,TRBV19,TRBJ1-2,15,TGTGCCAGTAGTTCCCAGGGGGCAGCTCTTGGTGGCTACACCTTC,CASSSQGAALGGYTF
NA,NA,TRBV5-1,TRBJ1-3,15,TGCGCCAGCAGCTTAGACCAGGGGTCTGGAAACACCATATATTTT,CASSLDQGSGNTIYF
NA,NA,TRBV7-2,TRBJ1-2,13,TGTGCCAGCATTTCGGACCGGTTAGGTGGCTACACCTTC,CASISDRLGGYTF
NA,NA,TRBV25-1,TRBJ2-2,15,TGTGCCAGCAGTGAATCGGCAGGGTGGGCCGGGGAGCTGTTTTTT,CASSESAGWAGELFF
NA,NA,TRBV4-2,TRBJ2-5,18,TGTGCCAGCAGCCAAGATGGGTACCCGTCCTCGACCCAAGAGACCCAGTACTTC,CASSQDGYPSSTQETQYF
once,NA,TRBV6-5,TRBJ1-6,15,TGTGCCAGCACCCTCGGGGGTCTCCGCAATTCACCCCTCCACTTT,CASTLGGLRNSPLHF
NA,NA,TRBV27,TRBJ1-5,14,TGTGCCAGCAGTTTAGCGCAGGGGAATCAGCCCCAGCATTTT,CASSLAQGNQPQHF
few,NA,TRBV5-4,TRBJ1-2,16,TGTGCCAGCAGCCCGGCGGGCTGGAGGTTACGGTATGGCTACACCTTC,CASSPAGWRLRYGYTF
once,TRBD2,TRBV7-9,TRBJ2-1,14,TGTGCCAGCATAGGGACTAGCGGGGTCAATGAGCAGTTCTTC,CASIGTSGVNEQFF
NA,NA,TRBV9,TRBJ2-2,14,TGTGCCAGCAGCGTTAGCGCTAATGGCGGGGAGCTGTTTTTT,CASSVSANGGELFF
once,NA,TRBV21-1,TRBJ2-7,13,TGTGCCAGCAGCAAGGGGGGCGACTACGAGCAGTACTTC,CASSKGGDYEQYF
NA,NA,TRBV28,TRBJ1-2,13,TGTGCCAGCAGTTTGACCAGTGTTTATGGCTACACCTTC,CASSLTSVYGYTF
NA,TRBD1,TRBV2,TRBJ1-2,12,TGTGCCAGCAAGACAGGGAACTATGGCTACACCTTC,CASKTGNYGYTF
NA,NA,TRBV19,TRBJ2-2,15,TGTGCCAGTAGTCCCAATCAGGGCGGCACCGGGGAGCTGTTTTTT,CASSPNQGGTGELFF
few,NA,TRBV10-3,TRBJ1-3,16,TGTGCCATCAGTGAGTCGTTCGGGGTTTCTGGAAACACCATATATTTT,CAISESFGVSGNTIYF
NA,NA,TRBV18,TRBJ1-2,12,TGTGCCAGCTCCCTAGGGGGGGCCAGCTTGACCTTC,CASSLGGASLTF
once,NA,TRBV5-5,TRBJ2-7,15,TGTGCCAGCAGCTTAGAAGGCACATTAAGTTACGAGCAGTACTTC,CASSLEGTLSYEQYF
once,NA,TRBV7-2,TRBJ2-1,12,TGTGCCAGCAGTCTCAACTACAATGAGCAGTTCTTC,CASSLNYNEQFF
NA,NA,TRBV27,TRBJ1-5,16,TGTGCCAGCAGTTTCCGGGGCATCGGGGGAGATCAGCCCCAGCATTTT,CASSFRGIGGDQPQHF
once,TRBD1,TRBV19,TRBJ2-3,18,TGTGCCAGTAGTTCATGGGACAGGTGGACACTTAGCACAGATACGCAGTATTTT,CASSSWDRWTLSTDTQYF
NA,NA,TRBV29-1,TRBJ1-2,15,TGCAGCGTTGAAGACGGTTTTTCAAGGGGCTATGGCTACACCTTC,CSVEDGFSRGYGYTF
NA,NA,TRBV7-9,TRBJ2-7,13,TGTGCCAGCAGCCGAATTACAGGTAACGAGCAGTACTTC,CASSRITGNEQYF
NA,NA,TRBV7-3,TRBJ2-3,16,TGTGCCAGCAGCTTAACCAGCCTGGGAGACACAGATACGCAGTATTTT,CASSLTSLGDTDTQYF
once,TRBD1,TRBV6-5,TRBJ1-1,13,TGTGCCACTAGACAGGGGAGTAACCCTGAAGCTTTCTTT,CATRQGSNPEAFF
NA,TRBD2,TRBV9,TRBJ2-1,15,TGTGCCAGCAGCCCCGAGACTAGCGGGATCTATGAGCAGTTCTTC,CASSPETSGIYEQFF
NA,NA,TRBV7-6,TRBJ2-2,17,TGTGCCAGCAGCCCGACGTCAGGGTTTGGGGACACCGGGGAGCTGTTTTTT,CASSPTSGFGDTGELFF
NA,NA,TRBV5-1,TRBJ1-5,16,TGCGCCAGCAGCTTGGGTGTAGGGGGAATCAGTCAGCCCCAGCATTTT,CASSLGVGGISQPQHF
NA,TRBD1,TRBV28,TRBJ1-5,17,TGTGCCAGCAGTTCTCTGGGGACAGGATATAGCAATCAGCCCCAGCATTTT,CASSSLGTGYSNQPQHF